The entry below describes one T cell receptor beta chain. Treatment defined: around 19 received Ad26.COV2.S at low or high dose, single or two shots; 5 received placebo; per-sample allocation not given. All samples were drawn on day 63, counting from the first vaccine or placebo injection. Trimming took off 5 bases at V and 1 base at J, with 18 bases between the two ends. Germline V gene sequence: CDR1 SGHTA, CDR2 FQGNSA. This CDR3 is built from 17 residues. This sample was included in a study of Ad26.COV2.S vaccination and SARS-CoV-2 variants. TCRdb's table, derived via immunoSEQ multiplex PCR, lists solely in-frame clones and lacks some. Among 350,000 to 450,000 clones listed, over 80% were seen once.

The clonotype originates from a person aged 18-60 years who received the Ad26.COV2.S COVID-19 vaccine or a placebo. Sample: peripheral blood, taken in a trial of Ad26.COV2.S vaccine versus placebo. The gene calls are TRBV7-2 and TRBJ1-5, with D possibly matching TRBD1 (5 bases). The CDR3 spells CASSDPWGRRSNQPQHF. CDR3 bases: TGTGCCAGCAGCGACCCCTGGGGGAGGAGGAGCAATCAGCCCCAGCATTTT. The full variable domain, its missing parts supplied by reference TRBV7-2 and TRBJ1-5, is GAGVSQSPSNKVTEKGKDVELRCDPISGHTALYWYRQSLGQGLEFLIYFQGNSAPDKSGLPSDRFSAERTGGSVSTLTIQRTQQEDSAVYLCASSDPWGRRSNQPQHFGDGTRLSIL.